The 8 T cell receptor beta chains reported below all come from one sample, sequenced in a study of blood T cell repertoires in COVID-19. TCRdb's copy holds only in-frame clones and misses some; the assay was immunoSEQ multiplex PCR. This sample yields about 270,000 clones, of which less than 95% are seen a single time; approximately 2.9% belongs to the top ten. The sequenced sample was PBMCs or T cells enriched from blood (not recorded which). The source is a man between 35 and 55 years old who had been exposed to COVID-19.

The CDR3 sequence: CASSLVSGTGRTEAFF. The CDR3 coding sequence is TGTGCCAGCAGTTTAGTGTCTGGGACAGGGCGCACTGAAGCTTTCTTT. The chain carries TRBV27 and TRBJ1-1; 9 nucleotides align to TRBD1. The germline gives CDR1 MNHEY, CDR2 SMNVEV (reference sequence). The CDR3 totals 16 residues. V lost 2 bases and J lost 4; bases outside the gene matches: 8.

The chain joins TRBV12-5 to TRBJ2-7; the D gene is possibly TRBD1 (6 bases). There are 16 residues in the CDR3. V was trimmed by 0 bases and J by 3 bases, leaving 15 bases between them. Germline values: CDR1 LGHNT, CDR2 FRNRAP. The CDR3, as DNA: TGTGCTAGTGGTTTGGTGTATTCAGGGGACCACTACGAGCAGTACTTC. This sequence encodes CASGLVYSGDHYEQYF.

The CDR3 DNA reads as TGCAGCGTTGGGGGGACAGGGTATCAGCCCCAGCATTTT. This sequence encodes CSVGGTGYQPQHF. The chain recombines TRBV29-1 with TRBJ1-5, with TRBD1 matching 9 bases. The CDR3 runs to 13 residues. V gave up 4 bases and J gave up 5 bases; unmatched junction bases: 3. CDR1 is SQVTM, CDR2 ANQGSEA, per germline.

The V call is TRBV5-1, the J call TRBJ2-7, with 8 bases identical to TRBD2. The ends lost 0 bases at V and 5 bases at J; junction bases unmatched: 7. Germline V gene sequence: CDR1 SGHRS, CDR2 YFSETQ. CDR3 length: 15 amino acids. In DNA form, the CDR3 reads TGCGCCAGCAGCTTGGATCCAGCGGGAGAAAACGAGCAGTACTTC. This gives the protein CASSLDPAGENEQYF.

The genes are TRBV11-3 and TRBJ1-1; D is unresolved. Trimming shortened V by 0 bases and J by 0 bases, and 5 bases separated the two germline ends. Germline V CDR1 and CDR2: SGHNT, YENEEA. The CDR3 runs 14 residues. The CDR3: CASSLDRLNTEAFF. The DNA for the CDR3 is TGTGCCAGCAGCTTAGACAGGTTGAACACTGAAGCTTTCTTT.

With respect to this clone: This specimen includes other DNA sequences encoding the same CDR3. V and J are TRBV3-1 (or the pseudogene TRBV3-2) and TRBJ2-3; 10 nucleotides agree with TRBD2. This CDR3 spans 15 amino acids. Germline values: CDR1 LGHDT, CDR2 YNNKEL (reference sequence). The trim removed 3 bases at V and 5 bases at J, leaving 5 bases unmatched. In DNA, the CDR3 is TGTGCCAGCAGCCAGGGGGTAGCGGGAGGAGATACGCAGTATTTT. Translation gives CASSQGVAGGDTQYF.

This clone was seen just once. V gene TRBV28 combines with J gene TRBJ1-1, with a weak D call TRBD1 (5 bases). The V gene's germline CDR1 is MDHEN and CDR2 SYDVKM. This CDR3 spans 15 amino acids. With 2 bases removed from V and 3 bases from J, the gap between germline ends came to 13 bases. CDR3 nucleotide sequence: TGTGCCAGCAGTTTAAGGTTCACGGGGGACACTGAAGCTTTCTTT. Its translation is CASSLRFTGDTEAFF.

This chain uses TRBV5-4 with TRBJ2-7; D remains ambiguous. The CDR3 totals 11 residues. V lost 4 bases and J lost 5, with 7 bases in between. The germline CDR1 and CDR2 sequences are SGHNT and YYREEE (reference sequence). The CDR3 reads CASSQYNEQYF. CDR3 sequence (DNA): TGTGCCAGCAGCCAGTACAACGAGCAGTACTTC.